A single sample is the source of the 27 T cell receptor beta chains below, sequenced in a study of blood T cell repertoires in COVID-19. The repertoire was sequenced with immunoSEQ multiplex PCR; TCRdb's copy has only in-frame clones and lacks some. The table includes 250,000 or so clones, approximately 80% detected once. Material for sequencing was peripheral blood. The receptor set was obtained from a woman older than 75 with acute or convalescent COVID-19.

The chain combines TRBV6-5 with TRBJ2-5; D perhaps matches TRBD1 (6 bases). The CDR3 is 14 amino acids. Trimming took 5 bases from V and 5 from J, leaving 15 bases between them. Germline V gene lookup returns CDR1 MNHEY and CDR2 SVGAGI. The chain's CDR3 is CASSTARGWETQYF. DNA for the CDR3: TGTGCCAGCAGTACCGCAAGGGGGTGGGAGACCCAGTACTTC.

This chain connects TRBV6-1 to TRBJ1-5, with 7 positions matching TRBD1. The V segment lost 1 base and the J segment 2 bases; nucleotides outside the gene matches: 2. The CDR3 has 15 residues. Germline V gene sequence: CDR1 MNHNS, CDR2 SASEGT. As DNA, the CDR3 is TGTGCCAGCAGTGAAGGGGACAGACGCAATCAGCCCCAGCATTTT. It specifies CASSEGDRRNQPQHF.

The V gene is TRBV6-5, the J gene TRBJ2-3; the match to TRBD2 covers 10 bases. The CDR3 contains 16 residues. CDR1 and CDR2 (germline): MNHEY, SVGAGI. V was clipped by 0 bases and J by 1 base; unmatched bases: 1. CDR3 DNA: TGTGCCAGCAGTTACTCGCTAGCGGGGGGCACAGATACGCAGTATTTT. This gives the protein CASSYSLAGGTDTQYF.

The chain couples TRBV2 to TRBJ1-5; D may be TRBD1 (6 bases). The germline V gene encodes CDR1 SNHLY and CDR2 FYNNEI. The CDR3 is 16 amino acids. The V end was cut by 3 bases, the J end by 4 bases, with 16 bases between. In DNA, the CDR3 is TGTGCCAGCAGTGATTGGGCAGGGGCCCTTAATCAGCCCCAGCATTTT. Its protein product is CASSDWAGALNQPQHF.

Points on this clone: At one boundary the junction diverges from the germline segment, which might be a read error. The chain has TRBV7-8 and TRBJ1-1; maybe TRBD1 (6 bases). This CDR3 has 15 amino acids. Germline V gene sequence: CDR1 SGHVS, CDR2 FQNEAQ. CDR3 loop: CVSSSERTANTEAFF. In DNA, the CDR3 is TGTGTCAGCAGCTCTGAAAGGACAGCGAACACTGAAGCTTTCTTT.

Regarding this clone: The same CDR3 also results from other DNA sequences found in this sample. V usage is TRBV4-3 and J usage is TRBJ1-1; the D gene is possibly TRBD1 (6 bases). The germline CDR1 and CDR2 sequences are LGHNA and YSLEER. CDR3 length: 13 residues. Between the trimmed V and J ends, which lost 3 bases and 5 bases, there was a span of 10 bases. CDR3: CASSQEGGTEAFF. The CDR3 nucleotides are TGCGCCAGCAGCCAGGAGGGGGGGACTGAAGCTTTCTTT.

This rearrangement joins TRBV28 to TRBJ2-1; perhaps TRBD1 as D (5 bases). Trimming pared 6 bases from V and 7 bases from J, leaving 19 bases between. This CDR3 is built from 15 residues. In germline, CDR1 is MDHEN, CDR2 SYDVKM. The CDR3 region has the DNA TGTGCCAGCAGCCCAACCTGGGGCCTGGAAAATGAGCAGTTCTTC. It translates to CASSPTWGLENEQFF.

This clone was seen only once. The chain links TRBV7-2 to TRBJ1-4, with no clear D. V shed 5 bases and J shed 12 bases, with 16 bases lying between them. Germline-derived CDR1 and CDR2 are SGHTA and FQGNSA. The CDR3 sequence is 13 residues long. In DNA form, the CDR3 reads TGTGCCAGCAGCCCCTCTGTTAGCGGGGAACTGTTTTTT. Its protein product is CASSPSVSGELFF.

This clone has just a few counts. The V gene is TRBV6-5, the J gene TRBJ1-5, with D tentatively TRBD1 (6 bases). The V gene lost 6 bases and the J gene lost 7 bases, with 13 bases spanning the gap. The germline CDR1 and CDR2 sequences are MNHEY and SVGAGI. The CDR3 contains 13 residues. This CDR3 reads CASRIGGEQPQHF. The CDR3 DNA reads TGTGCCAGCAGGATAGGGGGGGAACAGCCCCAGCATTTT.

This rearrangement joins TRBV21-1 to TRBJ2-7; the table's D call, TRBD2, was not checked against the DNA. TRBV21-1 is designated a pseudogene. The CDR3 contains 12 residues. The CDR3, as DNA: TGTGCCCCCCCGGGGGAATGCGACGAGCAGTACTTC. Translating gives CAPPGECDEQYF.

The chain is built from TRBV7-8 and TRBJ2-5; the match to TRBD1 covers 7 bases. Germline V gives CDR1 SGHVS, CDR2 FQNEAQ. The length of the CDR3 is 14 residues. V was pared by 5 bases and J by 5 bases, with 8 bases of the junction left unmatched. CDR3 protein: CASSPRTGGETQYF. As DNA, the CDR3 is TGTGCCAGCAGCCCACGGACAGGAGGCGAGACCCAGTACTTC.

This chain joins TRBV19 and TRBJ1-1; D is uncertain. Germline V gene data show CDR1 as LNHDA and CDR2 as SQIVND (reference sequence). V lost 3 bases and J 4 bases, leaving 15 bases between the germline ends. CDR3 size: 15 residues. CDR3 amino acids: CASSISGRQGTEAFF. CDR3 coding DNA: TGTGCCAGTAGTATTAGTGGCAGGCAAGGCACTGAAGCTTTCTTT.

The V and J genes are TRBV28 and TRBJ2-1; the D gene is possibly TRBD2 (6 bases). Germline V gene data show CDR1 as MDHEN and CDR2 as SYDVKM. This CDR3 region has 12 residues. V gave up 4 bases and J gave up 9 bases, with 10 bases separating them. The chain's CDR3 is CASSSRLVEQFF. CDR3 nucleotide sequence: TGTGCCAGCAGTTCGCGACTAGTTGAGCAGTTCTTC.

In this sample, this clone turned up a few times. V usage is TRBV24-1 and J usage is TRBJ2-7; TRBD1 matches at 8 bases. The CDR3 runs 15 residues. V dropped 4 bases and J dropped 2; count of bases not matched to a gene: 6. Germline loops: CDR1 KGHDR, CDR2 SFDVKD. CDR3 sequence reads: CATSEGQGGTYEQYF. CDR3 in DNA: TGTGCCACCAGTGAAGGACAGGGAGGAACCTACGAGCAGTACTTC.

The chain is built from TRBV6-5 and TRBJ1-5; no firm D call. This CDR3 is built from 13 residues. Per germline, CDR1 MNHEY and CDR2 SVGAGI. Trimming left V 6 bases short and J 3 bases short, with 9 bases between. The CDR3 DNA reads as TGTGCCAGCAGGCTACAGTTCAATCAGCCCCAGCATTTT. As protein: CASRLQFNQPQHF.

The CDR3 DNA reads as TGTGCCAGCAGCCCAAACAGGAATGAGCAGTTCTTC. Translated, it gives CASSPNRNEQFF. V and J are TRBV14 and TRBJ2-1, with D maybe TRBD1 (5 bases). Germline lookup yields CDR1 SGHDN and CDR2 FVKESK. CDR3 length: 12 residues. Trimming shortened V by 4 bases and J by 7 bases, and 8 bases separated the two germline ends.

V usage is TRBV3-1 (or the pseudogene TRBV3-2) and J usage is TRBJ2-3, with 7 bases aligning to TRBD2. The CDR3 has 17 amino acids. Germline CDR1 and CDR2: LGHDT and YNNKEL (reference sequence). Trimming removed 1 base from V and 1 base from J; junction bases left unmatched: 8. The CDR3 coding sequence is TGTGCCAGCAGCCAAGTTGACCAGCGGGGCGGCACAGATACGCAGTATTTT. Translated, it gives CASSQVDQRGGTDTQYF.

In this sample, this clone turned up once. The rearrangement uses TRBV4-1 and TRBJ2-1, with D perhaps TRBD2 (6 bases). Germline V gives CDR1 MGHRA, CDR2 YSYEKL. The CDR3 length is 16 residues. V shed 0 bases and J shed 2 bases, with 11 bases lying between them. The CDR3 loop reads CASSQEYAGPYNEQFF. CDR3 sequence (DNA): TGCGCCAGCAGCCAAGAATATGCGGGGCCCTACAATGAGCAGTTCTTC.

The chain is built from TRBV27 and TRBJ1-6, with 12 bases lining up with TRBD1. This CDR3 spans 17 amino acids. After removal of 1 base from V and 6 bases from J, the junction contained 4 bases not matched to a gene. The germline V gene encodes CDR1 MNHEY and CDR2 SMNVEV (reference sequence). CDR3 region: CASSLYGTGGRNSPLHF. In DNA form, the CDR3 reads TGTGCCAGCAGTTTATACGGGACAGGGGGCCGTAATTCACCCCTCCACTTT.

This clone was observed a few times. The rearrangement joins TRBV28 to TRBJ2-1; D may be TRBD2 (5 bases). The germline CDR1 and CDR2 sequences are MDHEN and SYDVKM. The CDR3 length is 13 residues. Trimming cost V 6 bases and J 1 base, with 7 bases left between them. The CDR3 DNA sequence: TGTGCCAGCAGCACGGGGTCCTACAATGAGCAGTTCTTC. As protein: CASSTGSYNEQFF.

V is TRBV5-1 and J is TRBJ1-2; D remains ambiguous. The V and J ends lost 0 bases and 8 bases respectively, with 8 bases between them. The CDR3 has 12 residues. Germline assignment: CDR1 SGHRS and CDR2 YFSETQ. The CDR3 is CASSLERRGYTF. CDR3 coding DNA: TGCGCCAGCAGCTTGGAGCGCCGCGGCTACACCTTC.

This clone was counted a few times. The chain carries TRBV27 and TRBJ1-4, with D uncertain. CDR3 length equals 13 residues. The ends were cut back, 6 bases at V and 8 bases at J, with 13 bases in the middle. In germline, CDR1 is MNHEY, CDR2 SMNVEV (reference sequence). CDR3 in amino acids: CASSHEGEEKLFF. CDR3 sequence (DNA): TGTGCCAGCAGCCATGAGGGAGAAGAAAAACTGTTTTTT.

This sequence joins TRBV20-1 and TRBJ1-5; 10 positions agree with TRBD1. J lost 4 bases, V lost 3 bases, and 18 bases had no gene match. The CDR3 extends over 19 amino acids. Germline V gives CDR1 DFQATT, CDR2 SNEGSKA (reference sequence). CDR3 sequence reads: CSASSHGTGVEGLNQPQHF. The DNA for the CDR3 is TGCAGTGCTAGTAGTCACGGGACAGGGGTGGAGGGGCTGAATCAGCCCCAGCATTTT.

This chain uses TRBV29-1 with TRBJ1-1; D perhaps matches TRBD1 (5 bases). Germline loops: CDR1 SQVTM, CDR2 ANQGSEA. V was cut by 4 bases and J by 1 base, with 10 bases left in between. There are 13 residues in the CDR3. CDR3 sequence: CSVGWGWNTEAFF. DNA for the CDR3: TGCAGCGTTGGGTGGGGCTGGAACACTGAAGCTTTCTTT.

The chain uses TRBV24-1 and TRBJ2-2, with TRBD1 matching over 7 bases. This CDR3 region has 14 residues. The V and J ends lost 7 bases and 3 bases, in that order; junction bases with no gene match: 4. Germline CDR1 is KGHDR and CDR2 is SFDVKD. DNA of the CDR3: TGTGCCACCAGACGCACAGGGGACACCGGGGAGCTGTTTTTT. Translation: CATRRTGDTGELFF.

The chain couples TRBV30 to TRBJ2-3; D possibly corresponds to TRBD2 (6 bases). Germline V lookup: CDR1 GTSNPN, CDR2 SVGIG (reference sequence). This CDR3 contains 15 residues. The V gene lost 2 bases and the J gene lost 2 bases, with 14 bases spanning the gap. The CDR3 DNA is TGTGCCTGGAGTCCACCGGGACTTCTCACAGATACGCAGTATTTT. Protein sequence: CAWSPPGLLTDTQYF.

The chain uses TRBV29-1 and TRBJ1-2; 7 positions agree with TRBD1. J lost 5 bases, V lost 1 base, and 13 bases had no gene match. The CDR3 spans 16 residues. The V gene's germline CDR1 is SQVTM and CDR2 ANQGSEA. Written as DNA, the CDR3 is TGCAGCGTTGAAGGTGGGGCAGGGGGATTTCTATATGGCTACACCTTC. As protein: CSVEGGAGGFLYGYTF. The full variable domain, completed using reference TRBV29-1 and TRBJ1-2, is SAVISQKPSRDICQRGTSLTIQCQVDSQVTMMFWYRQQPGQSLTLIATANQGSEATYESGFVIDKFPISRPNLTFSTLTVSNMSPEDSSIYLCSVEGGAGGFLYGYTFGSGTRLTVV.